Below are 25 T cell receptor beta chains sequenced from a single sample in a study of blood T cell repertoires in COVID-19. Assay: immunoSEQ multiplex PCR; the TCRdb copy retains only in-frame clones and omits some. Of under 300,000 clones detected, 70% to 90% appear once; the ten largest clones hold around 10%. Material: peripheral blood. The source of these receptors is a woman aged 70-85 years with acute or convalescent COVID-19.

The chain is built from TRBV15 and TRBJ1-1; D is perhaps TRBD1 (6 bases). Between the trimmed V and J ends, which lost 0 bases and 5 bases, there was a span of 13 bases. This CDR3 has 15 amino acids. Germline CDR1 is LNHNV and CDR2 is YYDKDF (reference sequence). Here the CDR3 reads CATSRETGTGTEAFF. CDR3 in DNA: TGTGCCACCAGCAGAGAGACAGGAACAGGGACTGAAGCTTTCTTT.

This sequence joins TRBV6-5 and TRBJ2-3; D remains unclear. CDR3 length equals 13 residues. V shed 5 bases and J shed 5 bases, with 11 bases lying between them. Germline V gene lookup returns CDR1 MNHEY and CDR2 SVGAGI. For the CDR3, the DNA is TGTGCCAGCAGTCGGGTCACAAGAGATACGCAGTATTTT. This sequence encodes CASSRVTRDTQYF.

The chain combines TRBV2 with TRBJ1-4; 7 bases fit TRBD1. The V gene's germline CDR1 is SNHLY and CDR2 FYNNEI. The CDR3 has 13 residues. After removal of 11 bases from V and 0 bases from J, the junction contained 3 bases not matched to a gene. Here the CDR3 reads CAQGTATNEKLFF. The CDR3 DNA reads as TGTGCCCAAGGGACAGCAACTAATGAAAAACTGTTTTTT.

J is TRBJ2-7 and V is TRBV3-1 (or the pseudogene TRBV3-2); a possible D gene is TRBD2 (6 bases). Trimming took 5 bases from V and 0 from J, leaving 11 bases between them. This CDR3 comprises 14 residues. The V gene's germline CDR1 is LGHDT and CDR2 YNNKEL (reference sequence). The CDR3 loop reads CASSSSTSSYEQYF. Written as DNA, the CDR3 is TGTGCCAGCAGCTCCTCGACTAGCTCCTACGAGCAGTACTTC.

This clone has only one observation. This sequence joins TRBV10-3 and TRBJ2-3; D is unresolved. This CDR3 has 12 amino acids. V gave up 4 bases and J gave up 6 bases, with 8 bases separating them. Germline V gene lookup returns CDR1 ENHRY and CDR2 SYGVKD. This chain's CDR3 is CAISGGGDTQYF. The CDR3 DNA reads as TGTGCCATCAGTGGCGGTGGCGATACGCAGTATTTT.

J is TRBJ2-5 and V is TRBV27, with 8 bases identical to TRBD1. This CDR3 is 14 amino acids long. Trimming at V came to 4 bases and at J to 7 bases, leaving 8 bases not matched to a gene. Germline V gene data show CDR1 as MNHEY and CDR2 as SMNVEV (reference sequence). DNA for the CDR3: TGTGCCAGCAGTTCGGACAGGGCGGGAAGGACCCAGTACTTC. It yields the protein CASSSDRAGRTQYF.

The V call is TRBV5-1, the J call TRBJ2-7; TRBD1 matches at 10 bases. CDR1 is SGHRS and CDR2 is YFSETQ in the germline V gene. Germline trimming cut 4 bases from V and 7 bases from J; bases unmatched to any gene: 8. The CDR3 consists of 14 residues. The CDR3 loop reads CASSVGDRGFEQYF. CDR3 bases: TGCGCCAGCAGCGTAGGGGACAGGGGATTTGAGCAGTACTTC. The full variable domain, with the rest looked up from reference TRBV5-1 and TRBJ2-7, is KAGVTQTPRYLIKTRGQQVTLSCSPISGHRSVSWYQQTPGQGLQFLFEYFSETQRNKGNFPGRFSGRQFSNSRSEMNVSTLELGDSALYLCASSVGDRGFEQYFGPGTRLTVT.

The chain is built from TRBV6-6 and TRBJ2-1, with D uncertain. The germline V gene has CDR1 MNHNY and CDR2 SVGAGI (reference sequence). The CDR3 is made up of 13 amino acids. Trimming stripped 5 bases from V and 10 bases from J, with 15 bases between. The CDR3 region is CASSPILLREQFF. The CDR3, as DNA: TGTGCCAGCAGTCCTATCCTACTCCGGGAGCAGTTCTTC.

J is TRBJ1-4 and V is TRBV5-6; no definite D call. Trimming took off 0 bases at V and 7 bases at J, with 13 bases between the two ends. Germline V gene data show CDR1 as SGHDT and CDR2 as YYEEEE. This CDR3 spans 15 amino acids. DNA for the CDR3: TGTGCCAGCAGCTTGGGGACGGAGGATTTTGAAAAACTGTTTTTT. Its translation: CASSLGTEDFEKLFF.

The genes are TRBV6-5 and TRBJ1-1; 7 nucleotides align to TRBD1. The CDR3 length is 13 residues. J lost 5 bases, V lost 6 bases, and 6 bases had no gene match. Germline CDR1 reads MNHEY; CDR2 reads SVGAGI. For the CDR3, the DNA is TGTGCCAGCAGACAAACGACAGGGACTGAAGCTTTCTTT. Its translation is CASRQTTGTEAFF.

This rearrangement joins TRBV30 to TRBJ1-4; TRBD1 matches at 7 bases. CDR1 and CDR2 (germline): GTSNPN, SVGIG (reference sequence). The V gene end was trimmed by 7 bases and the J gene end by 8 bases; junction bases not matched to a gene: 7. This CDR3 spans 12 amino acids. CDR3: CASDREDEKLFF. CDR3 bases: TGTGCCTCTGACAGGGAGGACGAAAAACTGTTTTTT.

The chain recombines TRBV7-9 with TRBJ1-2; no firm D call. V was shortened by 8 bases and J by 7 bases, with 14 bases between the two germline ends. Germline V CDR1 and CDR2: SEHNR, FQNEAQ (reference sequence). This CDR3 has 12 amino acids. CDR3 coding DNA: TGTGCCAGCCCTGCCCTTACGGGTGGCTACACCTTC. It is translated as CASPALTGGYTF.

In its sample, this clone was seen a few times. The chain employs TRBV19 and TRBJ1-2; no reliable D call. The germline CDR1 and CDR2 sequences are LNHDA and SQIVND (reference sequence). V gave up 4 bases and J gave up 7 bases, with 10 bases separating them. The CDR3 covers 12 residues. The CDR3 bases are TGTGCCAGTAGTACCCGATCTATTGGCTACACCTTC. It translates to CASSTRSIGYTF. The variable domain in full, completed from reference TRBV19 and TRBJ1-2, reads DGGITQSPKYLFRKEGQNVTLSCEQNLNHDAMYWYRQDPGQGLRLIYYSQIVNDFQKGDIAEGYSVSREKKESFPLTVTSAQKNPTAFYLCASSTRSIGYTFGSGTRLTVV.

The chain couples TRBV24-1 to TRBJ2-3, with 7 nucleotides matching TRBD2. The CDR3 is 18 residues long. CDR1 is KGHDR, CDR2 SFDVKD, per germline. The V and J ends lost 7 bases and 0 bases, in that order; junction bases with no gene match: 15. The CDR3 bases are TGTGCCACCAGCGGGGGGTCTGGAGGCCCGACTAGCACAGATACGCAGTATTTT. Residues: CATSGGSGGPTSTDTQYF.

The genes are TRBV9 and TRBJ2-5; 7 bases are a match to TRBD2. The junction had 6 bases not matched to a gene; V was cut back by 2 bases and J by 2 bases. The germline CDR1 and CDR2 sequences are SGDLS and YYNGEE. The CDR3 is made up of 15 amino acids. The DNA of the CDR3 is TGTGCCAGCAGCGTCCTCGGGGGGTCTCAAGAGACCCAGTACTTC. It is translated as CASSVLGGSQETQYF.

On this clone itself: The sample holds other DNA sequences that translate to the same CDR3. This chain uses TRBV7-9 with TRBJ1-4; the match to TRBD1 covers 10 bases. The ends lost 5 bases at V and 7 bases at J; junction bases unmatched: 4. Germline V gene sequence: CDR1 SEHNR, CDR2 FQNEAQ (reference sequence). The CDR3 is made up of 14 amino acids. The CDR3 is CASSPTGGGEKLFF. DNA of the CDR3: TGTGCCAGCAGCCCGACAGGGGGCGGTGAAAAACTGTTTTTT.

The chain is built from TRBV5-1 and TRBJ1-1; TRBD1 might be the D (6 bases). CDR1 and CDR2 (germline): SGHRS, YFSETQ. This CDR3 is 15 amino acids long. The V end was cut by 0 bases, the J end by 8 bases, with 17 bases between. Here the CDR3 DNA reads TGCGCCAGCAGCTTGGCGAACAGGGCATCCCGCGAAGCTTTCTTT. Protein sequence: CASSLANRASREAFF. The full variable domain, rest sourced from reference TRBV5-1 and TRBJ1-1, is KAGVTQTPRYLIKTRGQQVTLSCSPISGHRSVSWYQQTPGQGLQFLFEYFSETQRNKGNFPGRFSGRQFSNSRSEMNVSTLELGDSALYLCASSLANRASREAFFGQGTRLTVV.

CDR3 DNA sequence: TGTGCCAGCAGCGAACGGGGAAACACCGGGGAGCTGTTTTTT. This codes for CASSERGNTGELFF. V gene TRBV4-2 combines with J gene TRBJ2-2; possible D gene TRBD2, 5 bases. Trimming took off 5 bases at V and 2 bases at J, with 9 bases between the two ends. The V gene's germline CDR1 is LGHNA and CDR2 YNFKEQ. The length of the CDR3 is 14 residues.

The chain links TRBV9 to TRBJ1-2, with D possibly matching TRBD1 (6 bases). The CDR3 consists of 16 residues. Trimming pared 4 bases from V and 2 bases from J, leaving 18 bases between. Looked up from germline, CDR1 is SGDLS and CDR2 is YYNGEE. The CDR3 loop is CASSRSEGGRNYGYTF. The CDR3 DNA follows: TGTGCCAGCAGCCGCTCGGAAGGGGGTCGCAACTATGGCTACACCTTC.

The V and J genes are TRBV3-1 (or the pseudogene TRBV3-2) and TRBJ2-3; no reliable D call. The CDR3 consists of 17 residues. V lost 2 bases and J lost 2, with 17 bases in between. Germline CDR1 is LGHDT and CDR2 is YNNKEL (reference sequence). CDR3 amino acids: CASSQFVPGSTTDTQYF. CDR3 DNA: TGTGCCAGCAGCCAATTTGTTCCGGGTAGTACCACAGATACGCAGTATTTT.

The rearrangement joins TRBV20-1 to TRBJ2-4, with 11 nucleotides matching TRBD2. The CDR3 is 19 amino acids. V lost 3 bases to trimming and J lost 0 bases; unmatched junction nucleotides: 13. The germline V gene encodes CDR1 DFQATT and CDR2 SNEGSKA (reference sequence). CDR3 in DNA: TGCAGTGCTAGTCCCACTAGCGGGGGCCTATTTATAGCCAAAAACATTCAGTACTTC. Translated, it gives CSASPTSGGLFIAKNIQYF.

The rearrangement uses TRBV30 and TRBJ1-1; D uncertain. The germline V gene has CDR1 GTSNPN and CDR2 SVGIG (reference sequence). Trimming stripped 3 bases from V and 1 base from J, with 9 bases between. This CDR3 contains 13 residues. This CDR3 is CAWSASGNTEAFF. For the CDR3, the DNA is TGTGCCTGGAGCGCCTCGGGGAACACTGAAGCTTTCTTT.

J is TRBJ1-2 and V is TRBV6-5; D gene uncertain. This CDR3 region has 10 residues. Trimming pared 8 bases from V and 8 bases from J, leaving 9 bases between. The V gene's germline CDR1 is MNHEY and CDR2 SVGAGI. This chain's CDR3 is CASGTGGYTF. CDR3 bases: TGTGCCAGCGGAACGGGAGGCTACACCTTC.

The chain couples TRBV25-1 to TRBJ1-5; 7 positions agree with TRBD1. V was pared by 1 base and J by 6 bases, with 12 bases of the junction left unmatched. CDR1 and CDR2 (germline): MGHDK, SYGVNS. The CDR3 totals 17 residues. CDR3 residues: CASSESIAGGVGQPQHF. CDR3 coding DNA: TGTGCCAGCAGTGAATCTATCGCAGGGGGTGTTGGTCAGCCCCAGCATTTT.

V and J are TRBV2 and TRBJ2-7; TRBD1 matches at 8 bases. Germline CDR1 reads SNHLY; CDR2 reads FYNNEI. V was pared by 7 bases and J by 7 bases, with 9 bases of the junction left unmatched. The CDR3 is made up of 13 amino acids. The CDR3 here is CASKGTGQSEQYF. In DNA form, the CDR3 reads TGTGCCAGCAAAGGGACAGGTCAGTCAGAGCAGTACTTC.